The sequence of this T cell receptor beta chain was determined in a study of OX40 agonist ivuxolimab in advanced cancers. Study details: Previous treatment with anti-PD-1, anti-PD-L1 or anti-CTLA-4 therapy was allowed; about 37% had received some. Study-level results: CD8+ T cells were the subset that, on average, had more expanded clones than CD4+.

With respect to this clone: Antigen: not known.

The method was immunoSEQ multiplex PCR; TCRdb's version includes in-frame clones alone and lacks a portion of them. In the table there are over 45,000 clones, roughly 84% of which are singletons. This specimen consisted of CD4+ or CD8+ T cells sorted from blood, obtained in a trial of the OX40 agonist ivuxolimab. This sequence was found in an adult with an advanced solid tumor such as melanoma, head and neck, liver or kidney cancer.

The CDR3 reads CATTGQGNGIQYF. For the CDR3, the DNA is TGTGCCACCACCGGACAGGGTAACGGCATTCAGTACTTC. V and J are TRBV2 and TRBJ2-4, with TRBD1 matching over 8 bases. Trimming took 10 bases from V and 9 from J; bases not matched to a gene: 11. CDR1 and CDR2 from the germline V gene are SNHLY and FYNNEI. There are 13 residues in the CDR3. The full variable domain, rest sourced from reference TRBV2 and TRBJ2-4, is EPEVTQTPSHQVTQMGQEVILRCVPISNHLYFYWYRQILGQKVEFLVSFYNNEISEKSEIFDDQFSVERPDGSNFTLKIRSTKLEDSAMYFCATTGQGNGIQYFGAGTRLSVL.